This T cell receptor beta chain was sequenced for a study of T cells after yellow fever vaccination. Across the whole study: SMART-Seq v4 Ultra Low Input served to prepare low-cell-number fractions.

Trimming took off 0 bases at V and 6 bases at J, with 10 bases between the two ends. Germline-derived CDR1 and CDR2 are SGHRS and YFSETQ. This CDR3 has 13 amino acids. It was through 5'RACE template switching that TCR cDNA was made, with a universal primer site and UMIs added. TCRdb analysed the 5' RACE reads with MiXCR anew, one entry per CDR3 protein. The data contain hundreds of thousands of distinct CDR3 sequences, about 19% of them singletons. Study-level results: A faster peak, day 5 versus 15, was reached by the weaker secondary response. Booster samples showed a return of most primary-vaccination clones (around 96% CD4, roughly 85% CD8).

Worth noting for this clonotype: Its antigen is undetermined.

The receptor comes from a man aged 18 to 30 who received the YFV17D yellow fever vaccine. The chain employs TRBV5-1 and TRBJ2-7; D remains ambiguous. The sequencing used PBMCs, collected before the yellow fever booster vaccination. CDR3 region: CASSLAEKGEQYF. In nucleotides, the CDR3 is TGCGCCAGCAGCTTGGCCGAAAAGGGCGAGCAGTACTTC.